These 22 T cell receptor beta chains were sequenced from one sample in a study of cytomegalovirus exposure and HLA in healthy donors. In the PCR, 60 Vbeta and 13 Jbeta primers were used. Libraries were prepared by immunoSEQ multiplex PCR; TCRdb keeps only in-frame clonotypes and omits some of them. The repertoire holds about 120,000 clones, with approximately 87% as singletons. Sample: PBMCs. The source of these receptors is a young man in good health and CMV-seropositive.

CDR3 sequence: CASSEFSGGAREQFF. Here the CDR3 DNA reads TGTGCCAGCAGTGAATTTAGCGGGGGGGCACGGGAGCAGTTCTTC. The V call is TRBV2, the J call TRBJ2-1, with 11 bases fitting TRBD2. CDR1 is SNHLY and CDR2 is FYNNEI in the germline V gene. With 2 bases clipped from V and 10 bases from J, the junction kept 7 bases outside the gene matches. The CDR3 runs to 15 residues.

This clone occurred a few times. The chain has TRBV4-1 and TRBJ2-2; weak D call: TRBD2 (6 bases). The CDR3 totals 14 residues. CDR1 is MGHRA, CDR2 YSYEKL, per germline. Trimming pared 4 bases from V and 2 bases from J, leaving 8 bases between. The CDR3: CASSRDLNTGELFF. The CDR3 DNA is TGCGCCAGCAGCCGGGACTTAAACACCGGGGAGCTGTTTTTT.

V and J are TRBV11-2 and TRBJ2-1; 8 bases align to TRBD1. The germline V gene has CDR1 SGHAT and CDR2 FQNNGV. CDR3 length: 16 amino acids. V trimming: 0 bases; J trimming: 5 bases; junction bases outside the gene matches: 6. The CDR3 reads CASSLDPGQANNEQFF. The CDR3 bases are TGTGCCAGCAGCTTAGATCCGGGACAGGCCAACAATGAGCAGTTCTTC.

The chain links TRBV6-6 to TRBJ1-2; D perhaps matches TRBD1 (6 bases). V was cut by 8 bases and J by 6 bases, with 19 bases left in between. Germline lookup yields CDR1 MNHNY and CDR2 SVGAGI (reference sequence). The CDR3 spans 14 residues. The CDR3 DNA sequence: TGTGCCAGCCGGAGGACTCAACAGGGACATGGCTACACCTTC. It specifies CASRRTQQGHGYTF.

This clone was seen a handful of times. The DNA of the CDR3 is TGTGCCAGCAGCGGAGGACTAGCGGGGTTCTACGAGCAGTACTTC. This gives the protein CASSGGLAGFYEQYF. The gene calls are TRBV7-9 and TRBJ2-7; 12 nucleotides agree with TRBD2. With 5 bases clipped from V and 3 bases from J, the junction kept 5 bases outside the gene matches. In germline, CDR1 is SEHNR, CDR2 FQNEAQ (reference sequence). This CDR3 is 15 amino acids long.

The chain combines TRBV4-1 with TRBJ1-2; no reliable D call. The ends were cut back, 2 bases at V and 3 bases at J, with 10 bases in the middle. Germline CDR1 is MGHRA and CDR2 is YSYEKL. This CDR3 is built from 14 residues. The CDR3 nucleotides read TGCGCCAGCAGCCAACCTTTATCCGACTATGGCTACACCTTC. Amino acids: CASSQPLSDYGYTF.

The chain carries TRBV9 and TRBJ2-2, with 8 bases identical to TRBD2. J gave up 1 base and V 0 bases, and 5 bases lay outside the gene matches. The length of the CDR3 is 17 residues. Germline V gene sequence: CDR1 SGDLS, CDR2 YYNGEE. CDR3 residues: CASSVDWAGGNTGELFF. CDR3 nucleotides: TGTGCCAGCAGCGTAGACTGGGCGGGGGGGAACACCGGGGAGCTGTTTTTT.

This chain uses TRBV15 with TRBJ2-3; the match to TRBD2 covers 7 bases. CDR3 length equals 16 residues. V trimming: 1 base; J trimming: 8 bases; junction bases outside the gene matches: 12. Germline-derived CDR1 and CDR2 are LNHNV and YYDKDF (reference sequence). CDR3 nucleotide sequence: TGTGCCACCAGCAGAGGGCGGGGGTTACTCCAGGGTACGCAGTATTTT. It yields the protein CATSRGRGLLQGTQYF.

The chain employs TRBV7-8 and TRBJ1-6; D unclear. Trimming removed 0 bases from V and 10 bases from J, with 16 bases in between. This CDR3 comprises 16 residues. Germline CDR1 and CDR2: SGHVS and FQNEAQ. CDR3 sequence reads: CASSLAEAGAGSPLHF. Written as DNA, the CDR3 is TGTGCCAGCAGCTTAGCGGAGGCGGGAGCTGGATCACCCCTCCACTTT.

The CDR3 nucleotides read TGTGCCACCCAACTAGCTCCGAACACCGGGGAGCTGTTTTTT. Amino acid sequence: CATQLAPNTGELFF. The rearrangement joins TRBV19 to TRBJ2-2, with a possible D match to TRBD2 (6 bases). V was trimmed by 10 bases and J by 0 bases, leaving 12 bases between them. This CDR3 has 14 residues. CDR1 is LNHDA, CDR2 SQIVND, per germline (reference sequence).

V usage is TRBV18 and J usage is TRBJ2-7, with 8 bases lining up with TRBD1. Trimming took 5 bases from V and 3 from J; bases not matched to a gene: 6. Germline CDR1 reads KGHSH; CDR2 reads LQKENI. The CDR3 runs 14 residues. CDR3 bases: TGTGCCAGCTCAGGGACAGGAGGTGTCTACGAGCAGTACTTC. Amino acids: CASSGTGGVYEQYF.

The genes are TRBV28 and TRBJ2-2; D remains unclear. V was trimmed by 2 bases and J by 4 bases, leaving 5 bases between them. Germline CDR1 is MDHEN and CDR2 is SYDVKM. This CDR3 contains 13 residues. This CDR3 is CASSLQVTGELFF. CDR3 bases: TGTGCCAGCAGTTTACAGGTCACCGGGGAGCTGTTTTTT.

The chain joins TRBV7-9 to TRBJ2-5; maybe TRBD2 (6 bases). This CDR3 contains 15 residues. The germline CDR1 and CDR2 sequences are SEHNR and FQNEAQ (reference sequence). With 1 base removed from V and 2 bases from J, the gap between germline ends came to 11 bases. The CDR3 region has the DNA TGTGCCAGCAGCTTAGTCGGGGCGGGGCAAGAGACCCAGTACTTC. Its protein is CASSLVGAGQETQYF.

The V and J genes are TRBV5-1 and TRBJ2-5, with 10 bases lining up with TRBD2. The length of the CDR3 is 14 residues. Germline V CDR1 and CDR2: SGHRS, YFSETQ. The ends lost 0 bases at V and 4 bases at J; junction bases unmatched: 0. CDR3 nucleotide sequence: TGCGCCAGCAGCTTGGGACTAGCGGGAGAGACCCAGTACTTC. Protein sequence: CASSLGLAGETQYF.

V gene TRBV6-5 combines with J gene TRBJ1-5, with unresolved D. The CDR3 spans 15 residues. The germline gives CDR1 MNHEY, CDR2 SVGAGI. V was shortened by 2 bases and J by 6 bases, with 14 bases between the two germline ends. CDR3 in DNA: TGTGCCAGCAGTTACAAGGCGGGAGGATTTCAGCCCCAGCATTTT. Its protein is CASSYKAGGFQPQHF.

Remarks on this clone: Other nucleotide sequences in the sample specify the same CDR3. The rearrangement uses TRBV7-7 and TRBJ2-1; TRBD2 aligns across 7 bases. CDR3 length equals 14 residues. V lost 5 bases to trimming and J lost 4 bases; unmatched junction nucleotides: 5. Per the germline V gene, CDR1 is SSHAT and CDR2 is FNYEAQ (reference sequence). The chain's CDR3 is CASSPGGGYNEQFF. CDR3 in DNA: TGTGCCAGCAGCCCCGGCGGGGGATACAATGAGCAGTTCTTC.

The chain joins TRBV27 to TRBJ2-1; D not certain. The CDR3 spans 15 residues. Germline-derived CDR1 and CDR2 are MNHEY and SMNVEV (reference sequence). With 3 bases removed from V and 7 bases from J, the gap between germline ends came to 16 bases. CDR3 DNA sequence: TGTGCCAGCAGTTTGGGCACCGATGGTATTAATGAGCAGTTCTTC. Translating it yields CASSLGTDGINEQFF.

This clone was recorded only once. This chain links TRBV19 with TRBJ1-5; TRBD1 might be the D (5 bases). The V and J ends lost 3 bases and 2 bases respectively, with 8 bases between them. Germline V CDR1 and CDR2: LNHDA, SQIVND (reference sequence). This CDR3 is built from 14 residues. CDR3 sequence (DNA): TGTGCCAGTAGTATGGGACTGGGCAATCAGCCCCAGCATTTT. Translated, it gives CASSMGLGNQPQHF.

The gene calls are TRBV15 and TRBJ2-6; TRBD1 matches at 7 bases. CDR1 and CDR2 (germline): LNHNV, YYDKDF (reference sequence). The CDR3 has 17 amino acids. V lost 1 base to trimming and J lost 0 bases; unmatched junction nucleotides: 3. DNA for the CDR3: TGTGCCACCAGCAGAGCGGGACAGTCCTCTGGGGCCAACGTCCTGACTTTC. Translation: CATSRAGQSSGANVLTF.

The chain is built from TRBV28 and TRBJ1-2, with 7 bases fitting TRBD1. This CDR3 spans 12 amino acids. From germline, CDR1 is MDHEN and CDR2 SYDVKM. The V segment lost 5 bases and the J segment 4 bases; nucleotides outside the gene matches: 1. In DNA, the CDR3 is TGTGCCAGCAGTACAGGGGCCTATGGCTACACCTTC. The encoded protein is CASSTGAYGYTF.

As for this clone: Other DNA sequences within the sample encode an identical CDR3. This chain connects TRBV5-6 to TRBJ2-1; 11 positions match TRBD1. The CDR3 consists of 14 residues. J was trimmed by 6 bases and V by 4 bases; bases with no gene match: 3. The germline V gene has CDR1 SGHDT and CDR2 YYEEEE. DNA of the CDR3: TGTGCCAGCAGCCCAGGGACAGGGGGCAATGAGCAGTTCTTC. Translating it yields CASSPGTGGNEQFF.

CDR3 residues: CASSLWQLSTEAFF. Here the CDR3 DNA reads TGTGCCAGCAGCTTATGGCAGTTAAGCACTGAAGCTTTCTTT. The chain recombines TRBV5-6 with TRBJ1-1; D remains unclear. The length of the CDR3 is 14 residues. Germline values: CDR1 SGHDT, CDR2 YYEEEE. The V gene lost 2 bases and the J gene lost 4 bases, with 12 bases spanning the gap.